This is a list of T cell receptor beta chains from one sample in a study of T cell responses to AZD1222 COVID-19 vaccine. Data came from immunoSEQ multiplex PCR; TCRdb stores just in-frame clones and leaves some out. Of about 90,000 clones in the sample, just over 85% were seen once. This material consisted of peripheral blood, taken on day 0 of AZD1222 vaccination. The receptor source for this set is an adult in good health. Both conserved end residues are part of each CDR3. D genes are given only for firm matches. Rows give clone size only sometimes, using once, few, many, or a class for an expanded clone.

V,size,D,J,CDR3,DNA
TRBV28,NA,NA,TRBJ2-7,CASSSRREQYF,TGTGCCAGCAGTTCCCGGAGGGAGCAGTACTTC
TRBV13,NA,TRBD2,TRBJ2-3,CASSPGLAGADTQYF,TGTGCCAGCAGCCCGGGGCTAGCGGGAGCCGATACGCAGTATTTT
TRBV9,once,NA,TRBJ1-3,CASSVNSQMSGNTIYF,TGTGCCAGCAGCGTAAACAGCCAAATGTCTGGAAACACCATATATTTT
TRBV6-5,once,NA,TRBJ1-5,CASSSNGQQPQHF,TGTGCCAGCAGCTCCAACGGTCAGCAGCCCCAGCATTTT
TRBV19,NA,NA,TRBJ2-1,CASSGHEQFF,TGTGCCAGTAGTGGACATGAGCAGTTCTTC
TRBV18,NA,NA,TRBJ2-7,CASSPSGDYEQYF,TGTGCCAGCTCCCCCAGCGGAGACTACGAGCAGTACTTC
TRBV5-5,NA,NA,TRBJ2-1,CASSLRREPYNEQFF,TGTGCCAGCAGCTTGAGGCGGGAACCCTACAATGAGCAGTTCTTC
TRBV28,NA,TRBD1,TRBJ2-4,CASSFGQGGSKNIQYF,TGTGCCAGCAGCTTCGGACAGGGAGGATCCAAAAACATTCAGTACTTC
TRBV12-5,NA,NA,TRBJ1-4,CASGLGTENEKLFF,TGTGCTAGTGGTTTAGGGACGGAGAATGAAAAACTGTTTTTT
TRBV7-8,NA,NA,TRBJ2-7,CASSLAGQTHEQYF,TGTGCCAGCAGCTTAGCCGGACAAACCCACGAGCAGTACTTC
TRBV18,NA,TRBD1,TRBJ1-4,CASSPPGTGLNEKLFF,TGTGCCAGCTCACCACCGGGGACAGGGCTTAATGAAAAACTGTTTTTT
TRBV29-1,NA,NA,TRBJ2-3,CSVEAFPGGGAWVRDTQYF,TGCAGCGTTGAAGCCTTTCCAGGGGGGGGCGCGTGGGTGCGGGATACGCAGTATTTT
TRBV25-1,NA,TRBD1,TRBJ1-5,CASSDGRGQGQPQHF,TGTGCCAGCAGTGACGGCAGGGGGCAAGGACAGCCCCAGCATTTT
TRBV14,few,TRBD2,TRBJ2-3,CASSQDFLLAGDTQYF,TGTGCCAGCAGCCAAGATTTTCTCCTAGCGGGAGATACGCAGTATTTT
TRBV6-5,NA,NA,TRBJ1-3,CASSTDRTSGNTIYF,TGTGCCAGCAGTACGGACAGAACCTCTGGAAACACCATATATTTT
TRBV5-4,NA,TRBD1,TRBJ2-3,CASSPGTGTDTQYF,TGTGCCAGCAGCCCCGGGACAGGGACCGATACGCAGTATTTT
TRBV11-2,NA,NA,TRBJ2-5,CASSGFLGGYQETQYF,TGTGCCAGCAGCGGGTTCTTGGGCGGGTACCAAGAGACCCAGTACTTC
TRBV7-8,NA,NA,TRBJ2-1,CASSFAPARNEQFF,TGTGCCAGCAGCTTTGCCCCAGCCCGGAATGAGCAGTTCTTC
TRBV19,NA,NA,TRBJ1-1,CASQPSRGGRGSRAFF,TGTGCCAGCCAGCCCAGTCGCGGAGGCAGGGGAAGCAGAGCTTTCTTT
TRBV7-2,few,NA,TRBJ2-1,CASSSSLLGATSYNEQFF,TGTGCCAGCAGCTCCTCTTTATTGGGGGCGACCTCCTACAATGAGCAGTTCTTC
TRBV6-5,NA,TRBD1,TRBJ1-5,CASSRGTGRNQPQHF,TGTGCCAGCAGTCGAGGGACAGGGCGAAATCAGCCCCAGCATTTT
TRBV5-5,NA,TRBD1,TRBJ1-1,CASSPRDRGETEAFF,TGTGCCAGCAGCCCCCGGGACAGGGGTGAGACTGAAGCTTTCTTT
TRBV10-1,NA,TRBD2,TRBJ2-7,CASSERRESYEQYF,TGCGCCAGCAGTGAGAGGCGGGAGAGCTACGAGCAGTACTTC
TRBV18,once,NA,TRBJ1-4,CASSPGLGLTNEKLFF,TGTGCCAGCTCACCGGGCCTTGGATTAACTAATGAAAAACTGTTTTTT
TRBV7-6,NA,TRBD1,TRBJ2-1,CASSSGTDLYNEQFF,TGTGCCAGCAGCTCCGGGACAGACCTATACAATGAGCAGTTCTTC
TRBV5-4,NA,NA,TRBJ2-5,CASSLARGPQETQYF,TGTGCCAGCAGCTTGGCCAGGGGCCCTCAAGAGACCCAGTACTTC
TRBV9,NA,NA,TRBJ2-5,CASSVSPGHQETQYF,TGTGCCAGCAGCGTGAGTCCAGGACACCAAGAGACCCAGTACTTC
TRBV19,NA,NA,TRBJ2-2,CASIPDGYTGELFF,TGTGCCAGTATCCCGGACGGATACACCGGGGAGCTGTTTTTT
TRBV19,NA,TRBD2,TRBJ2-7,CASGGTSSYEQYF,TGTGCCAGCGGGGGGACTAGCAGCTACGAGCAGTACTTC
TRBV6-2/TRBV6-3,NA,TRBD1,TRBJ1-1,CASSFRDRGNTEAFF,TGTGCCAGCAGCTTCCGGGACAGGGGGAACACTGAAGCTTTCTTT
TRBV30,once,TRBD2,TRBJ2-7,CAWTSGLAPYEQYF,TGTGCCTGGACCTCGGGACTAGCGCCCTACGAGCAGTACTTC
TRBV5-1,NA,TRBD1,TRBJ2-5,CASSLVGTAQETQYF,TGCGCCAGCAGCTTGGTAGGGACAGCGCAAGAGACCCAGTACTTC
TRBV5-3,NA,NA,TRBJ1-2,CARRGNILWGYTF,TGTGCCAGAAGGGGTAACATTTTATGGGGCTACACCTTC
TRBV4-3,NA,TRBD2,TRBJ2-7,CASSQDVTSGSYEQYF,TGCGCCAGCAGCCAAGATGTGACTAGCGGTTCCTACGAGCAGTACTTC
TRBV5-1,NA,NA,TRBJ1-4,CASSAGQPNEKLFF,TGCGCCAGCAGCGCCGGACAGCCTAATGAAAAACTGTTTTTT
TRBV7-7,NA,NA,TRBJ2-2,CASSYLRESGELFF,TGTGCCAGCAGCTATCTCCGGGAAAGCGGGGAGCTGTTTTTT
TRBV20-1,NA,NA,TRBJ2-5,CSATGLGTQYF,TGCAGTGCTACAGGGCTGGGGACCCAGTACTTC
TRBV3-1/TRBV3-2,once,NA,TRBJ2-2,CASSQDSATDTGELFF,TGTGCCAGCAGCCAAGATTCAGCGACGGACACCGGGGAGCTGTTTTTT
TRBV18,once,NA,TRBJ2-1,CASSLGDQGNYNEQFF,TGTGCCAGCTCACTAGGGGACCAGGGGAACTACAATGAGCAGTTCTTC
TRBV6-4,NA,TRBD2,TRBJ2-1,CASSSSGSNEQFF,TGTGCCAGCAGTTCTAGCGGGAGCAATGAGCAGTTCTTC
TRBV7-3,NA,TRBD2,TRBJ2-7,CASSLGLAGAHEQYF,TGTGCCAGCAGCTTAGGTCTAGCGGGAGCTCACGAGCAGTACTTC
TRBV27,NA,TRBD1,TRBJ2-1,CASSWGQGASEQFF,TGTGCCAGCAGTTGGGGACAGGGGGCAAGTGAGCAGTTCTTC
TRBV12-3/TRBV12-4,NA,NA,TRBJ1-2,CASSSRWEYGYTF,TGTGCCAGCAGTTCTAGGTGGGAATATGGCTACACCTTC
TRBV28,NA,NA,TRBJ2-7,CASAGTWDEQYF,TGTGCCAGTGCAGGGACTTGGGACGAGCAGTACTTC
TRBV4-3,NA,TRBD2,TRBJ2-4,CASSQGATSGNIQYF,TGCGCCAGCAGCCAAGGGGCGACTAGCGGCAACATTCAGTACTTC
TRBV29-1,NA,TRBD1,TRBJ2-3,CSVYDRVGTDTQYF,TGCAGCGTTTACGACAGGGTCGGCACAGATACGCAGTATTTT
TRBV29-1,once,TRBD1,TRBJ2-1,CSVEGQGVYNEQFF,TGCAGCGTTGAGGGACAGGGGGTCTACAATGAGCAGTTCTTC
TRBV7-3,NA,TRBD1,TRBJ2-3,CASSLTADRETDTQYF,TGTGCCAGCAGCTTAACGGCCGACAGGGAAACAGATACGCAGTATTTT
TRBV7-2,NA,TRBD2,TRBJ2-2,CASSLNLAGAFRTGELFF,TGTGCCAGCAGCTTAAACCTAGCGGGAGCCTTCCGGACCGGGGAGCTGTTTTTT
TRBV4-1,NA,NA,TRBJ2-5,CASSQEQKETQYF,TGCGCCAGCAGCCAAGAACAGAAAGAGACCCAGTACTTC
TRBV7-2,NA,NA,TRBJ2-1,CASSLVNGGEQFF,TGTGCCAGCAGCTTAGTGAACGGAGGTGAGCAGTTCTTC
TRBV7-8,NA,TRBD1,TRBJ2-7,CASSFAETGYNIYEQYF,TGTGCCAGCAGCTTTGCCGAGACAGGGTACAATATCTACGAGCAGTACTTC
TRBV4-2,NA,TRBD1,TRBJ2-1,CASSEKSGGTEQFF,TGTGCCAGCAGCGAAAAATCAGGGGGAACTGAGCAGTTCTTC
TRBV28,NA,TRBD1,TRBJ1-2,CASSQPGQGDVGYTF,TGTGCCAGCAGTCAGCCGGGACAGGGGGATGTGGGCTACACCTTC